Sequencing of this TCR beta chain was carried out in a study of blood T cell repertoires in COVID-19. TCRdb keeps only in-frame clones here, not all; method: immunoSEQ multiplex PCR. The sample has about 130,000 clones; roughly three quarters are singletons. The germline gives CDR1 KGHSH, CDR2 LQKENI. V shed 3 bases, J shed 2 bases, and the junction held 9 bases outside the gene matches. The CDR3 consists of 16 residues. Followed over time, Seattle patients had been enrolled while infection was active. The chain uses TRBV18 and TRBJ2-5; 7 bases agree with TRBD1. Sequences were obtained from peripheral blood. This TCR was sampled from a woman in her seventies with COVID-19, enrolled during active disease. The CDR3 coding sequence is TGTGCCAGCTCACCTCTCCGGGACAGATTACAAGAGACCCAGTACTTC. As protein: CASSPLRDRLQETQYF.